The rows below give T cell receptor beta chains drawn from one sample of a study of cytomegalovirus exposure and HLA in healthy donors. Profiling relied on immunoSEQ multiplex PCR, and the TCRdb table lists in-frame clones only, not all of them. The table includes roughly 190,000 clones, around four fifths detected once. Sequenced sample: PBMCs. Receptor source: a man aged 40-50 years in good health and CMV-seropositive. CDR3s include the opening cysteine and the closing phenylalanine or tryptophan. D genes are given only for firm matches. Size tells how often a clone was seen (once, few, many) or the class of an expanded clone, and some rows leave it out.

J gene: TRBJ1-1
V gene: TRBV5-6
clone size: -
D gene: -
CDR3 DNA: TGTGCCAGCAGCTTGGGCAGGGACACTGAAGCTTTCTTT
CDR3 protein: CASSLGRDTEAFF

J gene: TRBJ2-7
V gene: TRBV5-1
clone size: -
D gene: TRBD1
CDR3 DNA: TGCGCCAGCAGCAGCCGGGACAGAGGCTCCTACGAGCAGTACTTC
CDR3 protein: CASSSRDRGSYEQYF

J gene: TRBJ2-7
V gene: TRBV27
clone size: -
D gene: TRBD2
CDR3 DNA: TGTGCCAGCAGTCCCCTCTCCAATACCGGGACTAGCGGGAAATACGAGCAGTACTTC
CDR3 protein: CASSPLSNTGTSGKYEQYF

J gene: TRBJ1-2
V gene: TRBV28
clone size: -
D gene: -
CDR3 DNA: TGTGCCAGCAGTTTATCGGGATTCAATGGCTACACCTTC
CDR3 protein: CASSLSGFNGYTF

J gene: TRBJ1-1
V gene: TRBV20-1
clone size: -
D gene: -
CDR3 DNA: TGCAGTGCCCGTGGGGCTACTGAAGCTTTCTTT
CDR3 protein: CSARGATEAFF

J gene: TRBJ2-2
V gene: TRBV5-1
clone size: -
D gene: -
CDR3 DNA: TGCGCCAGCAGCTTTTTGTCCACTTCGAACACCGGGGAGCTGTTTTTT
CDR3 protein: CASSFLSTSNTGELFF

J gene: TRBJ1-4
V gene: TRBV18
clone size: -
D gene: TRBD1
CDR3 DNA: TGTGCCAGCTCACCACCCGGGACAGGGATGATGCTGGATGAAAAACTGTTTTTT
CDR3 protein: CASSPPGTGMMLDEKLFF

J gene: TRBJ1-1
V gene: TRBV7-9
clone size: -
D gene: -
CDR3 DNA: TGTGCCAGCAGCTTTCCCAGGGACACTGAAGCTTTCTTT
CDR3 protein: CASSFPRDTEAFF

J gene: TRBJ2-7
V gene: TRBV7-8
clone size: -
D gene: -
CDR3 DNA: TGTGCCAGCAGCTTAGCGACCCAGGCTGGAGGCTACGAGCAGTACTTC
CDR3 protein: CASSLATQAGGYEQYF

J gene: TRBJ1-3
V gene: TRBV9
clone size: -
D gene: -
CDR3 DNA: TGTGCCAGCAGCGTAAGCGGGCAATCTGGAAACACCATATATTTT
CDR3 protein: CASSVSGQSGNTIYF

J gene: TRBJ2-7
V gene: TRBV18
clone size: once
D gene: -
CDR3 DNA: TGTGCCAGCTCACCAAGTAGACTAACCTACGAGCAGTACTTC
CDR3 protein: CASSPSRLTYEQYF

J gene: TRBJ2-1
V gene: TRBV6-5
clone size: -
D gene: TRBD1
CDR3 DNA: TGTGCCAGCAGTTACGACAGGGCAGGTGTCAATGAGCAGTTCTTC
CDR3 protein: CASSYDRAGVNEQFF

J gene: TRBJ1-1
V gene: TRBV4-1
clone size: -
D gene: -
CDR3 DNA: TGCGCCAGCAGCCCGCGGACAGTTTCTGAAGCTTTCTTT
CDR3 protein: CASSPRTVSEAFF

J gene: TRBJ2-1
V gene: TRBV9
clone size: -
D gene: TRBD1
CDR3 DNA: TGTGCCAGCAGCGTAGACTTACCGGGACAGGGGGCACTTGAGCAGTTCTTC
CDR3 protein: CASSVDLPGQGALEQFF

J gene: TRBJ1-5
V gene: TRBV21-1
clone size: -
D gene: -
CDR3 DNA: TGTGCCAGCAGGGGACATTTAAAGCAGCCCCAGCATTTT
CDR3 protein: CASRGHLKQPQHF

J gene: TRBJ1-1
V gene: TRBV14
clone size: -
D gene: -
CDR3 DNA: TGTGCCAGCAGCCACGGACAGAAGAACACTGAAGCTTTCTTT
CDR3 protein: CASSHGQKNTEAFF

J gene: TRBJ1-1
V gene: TRBV5-1
clone size: -
D gene: TRBD1
CDR3 DNA: TGCGCCAGCAGCCTAAGGACAGGGAACACTGAAGCTTTCTTT
CDR3 protein: CASSLRTGNTEAFF

J gene: TRBJ2-7
V gene: TRBV5-1
clone size: -
D gene: TRBD1
CDR3 DNA: TGCGCCAGCAGCTTGGATTCCCAGGGGGCAAGGTACGAGCAGTACTTC
CDR3 protein: CASSLDSQGARYEQYF

J gene: TRBJ1-5
V gene: TRBV27
clone size: -
D gene: TRBD1
CDR3 DNA: TGTGCCAGCCGGACAGGGAGTCAGCCCCAGCATTTT
CDR3 protein: CASRTGSQPQHF

J gene: TRBJ2-5
V gene: TRBV18
clone size: -
D gene: -
CDR3 DNA: TGTGCCAGCTCACCGCTTTCTCCCGGGAAAGAGACCCAGTACTTC
CDR3 protein: CASSPLSPGKETQYF

J gene: TRBJ1-5
V gene: TRBV9
clone size: -
D gene: -
CDR3 DNA: TGTGCCAGCAGCGTAGGGCCAGTTAGCAATCAGCCCCAGCATTTT
CDR3 protein: CASSVGPVSNQPQHF

J gene: TRBJ1-4
V gene: TRBV6-5
clone size: -
D gene: -
CDR3 DNA: TGTGCCAGCACCTTACTGCAGGGTGAAAAACTGTTTTTT
CDR3 protein: CASTLLQGEKLFF

J gene: TRBJ1-4
V gene: TRBV28
clone size: -
D gene: -
CDR3 DNA: TGTGCCAGCAGCCCCGGGCAGGGAAGGGGTGAAAAACTGTTTTTT
CDR3 protein: CASSPGQGRGEKLFF

J gene: TRBJ2-7
V gene: TRBV7-2
clone size: -
D gene: TRBD2
CDR3 DNA: TGTGCCAGCAGCTTGGAGAGATTACGACTAGCGGGAGTTGGCAACGAGCAGTACTTC
CDR3 protein: CASSLERLRLAGVGNEQYF

J gene: TRBJ2-7
V gene: TRBV5-1
clone size: -
D gene: -
CDR3 DNA: TGCGCCAGCAGCTTGGGGCAGGTGGCATCCTACGAGCAGTACTTC
CDR3 protein: CASSLGQVASYEQYF

J gene: TRBJ2-7
V gene: TRBV18
clone size: -
D gene: TRBD2
CDR3 DNA: TGTGCCAGCTCACCCTTAGCGGGAACAGCCTACGAGCAGTACTTC
CDR3 protein: CASSPLAGTAYEQYF

J gene: TRBJ1-3
V gene: TRBV7-8
clone size: few
D gene: -
CDR3 DNA: TGTGCCAGCAGCTTAGCGGGGGCCTTCTCTGGAAACACCATATATTTT
CDR3 protein: CASSLAGAFSGNTIYF

J gene: TRBJ2-3
V gene: TRBV5-4
clone size: -
D gene: TRBD2
CDR3 DNA: TGTGCCAGCAGCCCCGGGACTAGCGGGAGCACAGATACGCAGTATTTT
CDR3 protein: CASSPGTSGSTDTQYF

J gene: TRBJ1-2
V gene: TRBV5-6
clone size: -
D gene: TRBD1
CDR3 DNA: TGTGCCAGCAGCTTAGGGACAGGGGGCTTCTATGGCTACACCTTC
CDR3 protein: CASSLGTGGFYGYTF

J gene: TRBJ1-1
V gene: TRBV6-6
clone size: few
D gene: -
CDR3 DNA: TGTGCCAGCAGTTATCTCTTGAACACTGAAGCTTTCTTT
CDR3 protein: CASSYLLNTEAFF

J gene: TRBJ2-1
V gene: TRBV19
clone size: -
D gene: -
CDR3 DNA: TGTGCCAGTAGTATAAGGGCAGGGACCTACAATGAGCAGTTCTTC
CDR3 protein: CASSIRAGTYNEQFF

J gene: TRBJ1-1
V gene: TRBV30
clone size: -
D gene: -
CDR3 DNA: TGTGCCTGGAGTAAGACAGTGAACACTGAAGCTTTCTTT
CDR3 protein: CAWSKTVNTEAFF

J gene: TRBJ2-5
V gene: TRBV6-1
clone size: once
D gene: -
CDR3 DNA: TGTGCCAGCAGTGAAGCGGTGGAACTACCTCAAGAGACCCAGTACTTC
CDR3 protein: CASSEAVELPQETQYF

J gene: TRBJ2-1
V gene: TRBV5-4
clone size: -
D gene: -
CDR3 DNA: TGTGCCAGCAGCTTTTTGGGGACTGGTTCCTACAATGAGCAGTTCTTC
CDR3 protein: CASSFLGTGSYNEQFF

J gene: TRBJ2-4
V gene: TRBV2
clone size: once
D gene: -
CDR3 DNA: TGTGCCAGCAGTGAAAGGGCAGGGCGAAACAGTCAGTACTTC
CDR3 protein: CASSERAGRNSQYF

J gene: TRBJ1-4
V gene: TRBV7-2
clone size: -
D gene: TRBD1
CDR3 DNA: TGTGCCAGCGAGCAGGGGGCGGGCGAAAAACTGTTTTTT
CDR3 protein: CASEQGAGEKLFF

J gene: TRBJ1-3
V gene: TRBV5-1
clone size: -
D gene: -
CDR3 DNA: TGCGCCAGCAGCTTGACACAGGGAGCCGGAAACACCATATATTTT
CDR3 protein: CASSLTQGAGNTIYF

J gene: TRBJ2-1
V gene: TRBV5-1
clone size: -
D gene: TRBD2
CDR3 DNA: TGCGCCAGCAGCAGGCTAGCGGGAGACAATGAGCAGTTCTTC
CDR3 protein: CASSRLAGDNEQFF